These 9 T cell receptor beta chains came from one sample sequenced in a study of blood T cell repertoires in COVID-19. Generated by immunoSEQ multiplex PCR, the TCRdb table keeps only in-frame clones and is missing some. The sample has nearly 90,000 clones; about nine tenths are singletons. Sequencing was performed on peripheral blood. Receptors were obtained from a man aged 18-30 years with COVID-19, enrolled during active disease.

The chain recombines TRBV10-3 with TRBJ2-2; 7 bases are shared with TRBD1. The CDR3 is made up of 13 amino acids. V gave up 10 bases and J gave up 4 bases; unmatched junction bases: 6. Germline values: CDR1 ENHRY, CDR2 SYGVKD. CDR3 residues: CATTGTATGELFF. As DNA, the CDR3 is TGTGCCACCACCGGGACAGCCACCGGGGAGCTGTTTTTT.

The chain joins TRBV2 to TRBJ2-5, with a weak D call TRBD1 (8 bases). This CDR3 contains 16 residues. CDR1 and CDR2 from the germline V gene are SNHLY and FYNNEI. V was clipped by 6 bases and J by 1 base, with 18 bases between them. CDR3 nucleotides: TGTGCCAGCAGGACCAACAGGGGGGGAGGCCAAGAGACCCAGTACTTC. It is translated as CASRTNRGGGQETQYF.

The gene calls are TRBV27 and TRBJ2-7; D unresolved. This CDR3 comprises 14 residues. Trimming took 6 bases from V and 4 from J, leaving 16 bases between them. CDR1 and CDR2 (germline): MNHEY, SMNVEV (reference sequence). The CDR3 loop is CASSYSGGAYEQYF. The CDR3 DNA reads TGTGCCAGCAGCTATTCGGGTGGCGCATACGAGCAGTACTTC.

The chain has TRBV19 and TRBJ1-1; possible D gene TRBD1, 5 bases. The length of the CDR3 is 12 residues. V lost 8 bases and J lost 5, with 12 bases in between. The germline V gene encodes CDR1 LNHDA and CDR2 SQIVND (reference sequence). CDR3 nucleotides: TGTGCCAGTCACCCAGGGAATACTGAAGCTTTCTTT. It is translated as CASHPGNTEAFF.

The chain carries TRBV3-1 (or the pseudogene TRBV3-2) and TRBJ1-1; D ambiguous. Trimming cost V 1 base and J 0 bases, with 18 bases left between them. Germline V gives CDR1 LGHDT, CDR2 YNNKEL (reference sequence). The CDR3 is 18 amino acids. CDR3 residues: CASSQGMGTVLMNTEAFF. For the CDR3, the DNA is TGTGCCAGCAGCCAAGGTATGGGCACAGTACTCATGAACACTGAAGCTTTCTTT.

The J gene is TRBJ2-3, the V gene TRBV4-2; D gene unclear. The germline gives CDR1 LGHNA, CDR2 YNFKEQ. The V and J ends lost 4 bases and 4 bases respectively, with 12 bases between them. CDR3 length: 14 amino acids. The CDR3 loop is CASSPSTAADTQYF. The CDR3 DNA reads TGTGCCAGCAGCCCCTCAACTGCGGCAGATACGCAGTATTTT.

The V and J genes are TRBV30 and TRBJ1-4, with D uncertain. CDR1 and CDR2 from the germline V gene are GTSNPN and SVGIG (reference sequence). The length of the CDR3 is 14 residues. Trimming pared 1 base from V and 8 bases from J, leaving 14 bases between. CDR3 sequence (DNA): TGTGCCTGGAGTGCCGGGGTGGAGCGCGAAAAACTGTTTTTT. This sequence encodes CAWSAGVEREKLFF.

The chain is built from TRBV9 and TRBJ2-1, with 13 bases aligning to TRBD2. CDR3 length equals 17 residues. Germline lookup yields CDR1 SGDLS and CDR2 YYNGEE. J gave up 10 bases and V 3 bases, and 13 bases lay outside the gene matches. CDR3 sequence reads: CASSAALGLAGVGEQFF. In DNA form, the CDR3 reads TGTGCCAGCAGCGCCGCCCTTGGACTAGCGGGAGTTGGAGAGCAGTTCTTC.

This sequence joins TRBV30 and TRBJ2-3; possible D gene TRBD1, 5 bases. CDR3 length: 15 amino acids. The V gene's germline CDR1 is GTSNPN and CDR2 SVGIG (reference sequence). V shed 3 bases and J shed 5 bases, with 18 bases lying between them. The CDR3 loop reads CAWSNRLSRLDTQYF. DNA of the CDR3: TGTGCCTGGAGCAACAGGCTATCGCGGCTAGATACGCAGTATTTT.